Listed below are T cell receptor beta chains from one sample, sequenced in a study of T cell responses to AZD1222 COVID-19 vaccine. Assay used: immunoSEQ multiplex PCR; TCRdb lists only in-frame clones, some missing. This table has some 180,000 clones, roughly 92% appearing once. The starting material was peripheral blood, obtained 28 days after the second AZD1222 dose. The source of these receptors is an adult who received the AZD1222 COVID-19 vaccine. CDR3s leave out the opening cysteine and the closing phenylalanine or tryptophan. Some rows have no size entry. The others give once, few or many, or a class for an expanded clone.

j_call | v_call | clone_size | cdr3_aa
TRBJ2-1 | TRBV4-1 | once | ASSPGTGYNEQF
TRBJ1-5 | TRBV4-1 | . | ASSQGGQASNQPQH
TRBJ2-1 | TRBV7-9 | . | ASILRDRGNEQF
TRBJ2-7 | TRBV5-1 | . | ASSLATSSYEQY
TRBJ1-1 | TRBV29-1 | . | SVYTGDTEAF
TRBJ2-1 | TRBV7-2 | . | ASSLAPGVRDNEQF
TRBJ1-5 | TRBV19 | . | ASSARMTGQPQH
TRBJ1-2 | TRBV7-9 | . | ASSSGQGALGYGYT
TRBJ1-5 | TRBV19 | once | ASSIGQGSNQPQH
TRBJ1-3 | TRBV2 | . | ASSGQGATGNTIY
TRBJ2-5 | TRBV9 | . | ASSARASPETQY
TRBJ1-5 | TRBV10-2 | . | ASSGTGNQPQH
TRBJ1-2 | TRBV3-1/TRBV3-2 | . | ASSLTGGLEPFGYT
TRBJ1-3 | TRBV28 | . | ASSFADSYNSGNTIY
TRBJ1-2 | TRBV12-3/TRBV12-4 | . | ASRAQGGGYT
TRBJ2-3 | TRBV28 | . | ASSSPGTSGRNTQY
TRBJ1-6 | TRBV19 | few | ASSPSRQGGGSYNSPLH
TRBJ2-1 | TRBV19 | . | ASSKGTGGGNEQF
TRBJ2-7 | TRBV5-6 | once | ASSFGGTAYEQY
TRBJ2-1 | TRBV11-3 | . | ASSYASDEQF
TRBJ1-4 | TRBV30 | . | AWSNQQGSNEKLF
TRBJ2-3 | TRBV5-4 | . | ASSLFEGTDTQY
TRBJ2-7 | TRBV5-1 | . | ASSLGTYEQY
TRBJ1-3 | TRBV18 | . | ASSPPNSGNTIY
TRBJ1-1 | TRBV2 | . | ASGYREPTEAF
TRBJ1-1 | TRBV19 | . | ASSRTLGFEAF
TRBJ1-5 | TRBV27 | . | ASRWDGRTLGPQH
TRBJ2-5 | TRBV18 | . | ASSSNAGQETQY
TRBJ2-5 | TRBV9 | few | ASSVAGRRQETQY
TRBJ2-1 | TRBV12-3/TRBV12-4 | . | ASSLGVVLF
TRBJ1-5 | TRBV28 | . | ASSFRQGWQPQH
TRBJ2-2 | TRBV6-5 | . | ASSWGPNTGELF
TRBJ2-2 | TRBV11-2 | . | ASSLTSGSAGELF